This is a list of T cell receptor beta chains from one sample in a study of blood T cell repertoires in COVID-19. The data were produced by immunoSEQ multiplex PCR, yet TCRdb's version contains in-frame clones alone and is incomplete. The sample yields about 36,000 clones, 70% to 90% seen once. Sequencing was done on a sample of peripheral blood. The receptor source for this set is a human donor in a cohort sampled during active COVID-19. CDR3s include the opening cysteine and the closing phenylalanine or tryptophan. A D gene is named only where the DNA matches it firmly. Clone size is shown for a subset of rows, as once, few, many or a class of expanded clone.

D	V	size	J	DNA	CDR3
.	TRBV7-9	.	TRBJ1-6	TGTGCCAGCAGCTTCAGCCTGGAGTGGCCCCTCCACTTT	CASSFSLEWPLHF
TRBD1	TRBV6-5	.	TRBJ1-6	TGTGCCAGCAGTTTCGGACAGGGAAGATCACCCCTCCACTTT	CASSFGQGRSPLHF
.	TRBV28	.	TRBJ1-6	TGTGCCAGCAGACCCCAGGGTGAAGGAAATTCACCCCTCCACTTT	CASRPQGEGNSPLHF
TRBD1	TRBV28	.	TRBJ1-4	TGTGCCACCAGGACAGGGGAAGAGGAAAAACTGTTTTTT	CATRTGEEEKLFF
TRBD2	TRBV6-2/TRBV6-3	.	TRBJ2-3	TGTGCCAGCAGTCCAGCGGGGGCTAGCACAGATACGCAGTATTTT	CASSPAGASTDTQYF
TRBD2	TRBV29-1	.	TRBJ2-5	TGCAGCGTTGAAGAGGGGGGGAAAGAGACCCAGTACTTC	CSVEEGGKETQYF
.	TRBV5-1	.	TRBJ2-7	TGCGCCAGCAGCCCCGGCCCCGACACCTACGAGCAGTACTTC	CASSPGPDTYEQYF
.	TRBV28	once	TRBJ2-7	TGTGCCAGCAACCTAAAGGGGTCCTACGAGCAGTACTTC	CASNLKGSYEQYF
.	TRBV7-8	once	TRBJ2-7	TGTGCCAGCAGCCCGACCCTGGGGGGCTACGAGCAGTACTTC	CASSPTLGGYEQYF
.	TRBV7-9	.	TRBJ1-2	TGTGCCAGCAGCTTCGGGAATGGCTATGGCTACACCTTC	CASSFGNGYGYTF
.	TRBV5-6	.	TRBJ1-5	TGTGCCAGCAGCATGGGCCCGGGGGAGAATCAGCCCCAGCATTTT	CASSMGPGENQPQHF
TRBD2	TRBV5-5	.	TRBJ2-1	TGTGCCAGCAGCTTGACTGGCGGGGGCTACAATGAGCAGTTCTTC	CASSLTGGGYNEQFF
.	TRBV29-1	.	TRBJ1-1	TGCAGCGTTGTTCGGGCAGGGATAAACACTGAAGCTTTCTTT	CSVVRAGINTEAFF
.	TRBV5-6	.	TRBJ1-1	TGTGCCAGCAGCTTCCCACTCACTGAAGCTTTCTTT	CASSFPLTEAFF
TRBD1	TRBV7-8	.	TRBJ2-1	TGTGCCAGCAGCTCAAGGGACAGGGGGAGCTATGAGCAGTTCTTC	CASSSRDRGSYEQFF
.	TRBV6-2/TRBV6-3	.	TRBJ1-5	TGTGCCAGCAGTTACGGGGGGAATAGCAATCAGCCCCAGCATTTT	CASSYGGNSNQPQHF
TRBD1	TRBV6-5	.	TRBJ2-3	TGTGCCAGCAGCGGACAGGGGTCCACAGATACGCAGTATTTT	CASSGQGSTDTQYF
TRBD1	TRBV19	.	TRBJ2-7	TGTGCCAGTAGTAGGCCGGGACAGGGACCCTTCTACGAGCAGTACTTC	CASSRPGQGPFYEQYF
TRBD1	TRBV10-3	.	TRBJ1-2	TGTGCCATCAGTCAGGGACAGGGCCAAGGTGGCTACACCTTC	CAISQGQGQGGYTF
TRBD1	TRBV5-1	.	TRBJ2-7	TGCGCCAGCGCCGGGACAGCCTCCTACGAGCAGTACTTC	CASAGTASYEQYF
TRBD1	TRBV9	once	TRBJ1-2	TGTGCCAGCAGCCCGACAGGGAACCATGGCTACACCTTC	CASSPTGNHGYTF
TRBD2	TRBV2	.	TRBJ2-1	TGTGCCAGCACTCAGACTAGCGGGGGGGCCAATGAGCAGTTCTTC	CASTQTSGGANEQFF
TRBD1	TRBV27	.	TRBJ2-2	TGTGCCAGCAGGAGGACAGGGGTTAACACCGGGGAGCTGTTTTTT	CASRRTGVNTGELFF
TRBD1	TRBV2	.	TRBJ2-1	TGTGCCAGCAGCGTTAGACAGGGGAAGAGCTACAATGAGCAGTTCTTC	CASSVRQGKSYNEQFF
TRBD2	TRBV7-6	few	TRBJ2-5	TGTGCCAGCAGCTTCGGAGTGATTCTAGCGGGAGAGACCCAGTACTTC	CASSFGVILAGETQYF
TRBD1	TRBV5-6	few	TRBJ2-7	TGTGCCAGCAGCTTGGAGGGACAGGGTTCCTACGAGCAGTACTTC	CASSLEGQGSYEQYF
.	TRBV4-1	.	TRBJ1-1	TGCGCCAGCAGCCAAAACAGGGCCGGCACTGAAGCTTTCTTT	CASSQNRAGTEAFF
.	TRBV5-1	few	TRBJ1-6	TGCGCCAGCAGCTTGGCTTGGAGCAGAAGCTCCTATAATTCACCCCTCCACTTT	CASSLAWSRSSYNSPLHF
TRBD1	TRBV10-3	.	TRBJ2-5	TGTGCCATCAGACCTACCCAGGGGGACGAGACCCAGTACTTC	CAIRPTQGDETQYF